This TCR beta chain was obtained from a study of vaccination and CD4 T cells after COVID-19. An Oncomine TCR Beta short-read assay was used to sequence the DNA from cultured CD4+ T cells. Each CDR3 protein gets one entry after TCRdb re-called the PCR reads with MiXCR. The data show approximately 17,000 distinct CDR3 sequences, around 70% seen once. Documented treatment: roughly 11-day PBMC culture with coronavirus spike peptide pools or control peptides (ViraFEST assay). ViraFEST sequenced TCRs after peptide-pool expansion of antigen-specific T cells. It was with 10 IU/ml IL-2 and roughly 10 ug/ml peptide pools that more than 1.5 million PBMCs per well were cultured. The germline gives CDR1 KGHSH, CDR2 LQKENI. J was trimmed by 3 bases and V by 3 bases; bases with no gene match: 1. The CDR3 has 14 amino acids. Points on this clonotype: The antigen remains unidentified.

The TCR originated in a human donor who had recovered from COVID-19. Sequenced sample: CD4+ T cells from blood, cultured in vitro. The chain carries TRBV18 and TRBJ1-2, with 10 bases identical to TRBD1. Here the CDR3 reads CASSPGTGDYGYTF. In DNA form, the CDR3 reads TGTGCCAGCTCACCGGGGACAGGGGACTATGGCTACACCTTC.